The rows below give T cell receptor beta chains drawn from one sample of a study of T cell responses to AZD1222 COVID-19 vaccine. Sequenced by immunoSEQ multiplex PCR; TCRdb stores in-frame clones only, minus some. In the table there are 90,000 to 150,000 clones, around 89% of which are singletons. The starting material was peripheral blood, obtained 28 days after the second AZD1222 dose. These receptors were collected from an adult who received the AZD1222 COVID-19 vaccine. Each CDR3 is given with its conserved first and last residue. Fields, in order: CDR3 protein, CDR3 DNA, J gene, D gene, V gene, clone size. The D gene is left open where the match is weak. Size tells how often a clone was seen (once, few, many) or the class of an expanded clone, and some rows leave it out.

CDR3aa: CASSPTSGGETDTQYF
CDR3nt: TGCGCCAGCAGCCCGACTAGCGGGGGAGAAACAGATACGCAGTATTTT
j_gene: TRBJ2-3
d_gene: TRBD2
v_gene: TRBV5-1
abundance: NA

CDR3aa: CASSGQSNQPQHF
CDR3nt: TGTGCCAGCAGCGGACAGAGCAATCAGCCCCAGCATTTT
j_gene: TRBJ1-5
d_gene: NA
v_gene: TRBV6-5
abundance: NA

CDR3aa: CASSLAPRDRLNSPLHF
CDR3nt: TGTGCCAGCAGCTTAGCCCCCCGGGACAGACTAAATTCACCCCTCCACTTT
j_gene: TRBJ1-6
d_gene: TRBD1
v_gene: TRBV11-3
abundance: NA

CDR3aa: CASSMSRQGGEQYF
CDR3nt: TGTGCCAGTAGTATGAGTCGACAGGGGGGCGAGCAGTACTTC
j_gene: TRBJ2-7
d_gene: TRBD1
v_gene: TRBV19
abundance: NA

CDR3aa: CASSQGKGWLAGLNEQFF
CDR3nt: TGTGCCAGCAGCCAAGGTAAAGGATGGCTAGCGGGACTCAATGAGCAGTTCTTC
j_gene: TRBJ2-1
d_gene: TRBD2
v_gene: TRBV14
abundance: few

CDR3aa: CASNQQGAARNEKLFF
CDR3nt: TGTGCCAGCAATCAACAGGGGGCGGCGAGGAATGAAAAACTGTTTTTT
j_gene: TRBJ1-4
d_gene: TRBD1
v_gene: TRBV13
abundance: few

CDR3aa: CASSSSGRANWDTQYF
CDR3nt: TGTGCCAGTAGTTCTAGCGGGAGGGCCAACTGGGATACGCAGTATTTT
j_gene: TRBJ2-3
d_gene: TRBD2
v_gene: TRBV19
abundance: NA

CDR3aa: CASSLSGRADEQFF
CDR3nt: TGTGCCAGCAGCCTTAGCGGGAGGGCCGATGAGCAGTTCTTC
j_gene: TRBJ2-1
d_gene: TRBD2
v_gene: TRBV9
abundance: NA

CDR3aa: CASRALSARLQPQHF
CDR3nt: TGTGCCAGCAGGGCCCTTAGTGCCAGGTTGCAGCCCCAGCATTTT
j_gene: TRBJ1-5
d_gene: NA
v_gene: TRBV28
abundance: NA

CDR3aa: CASGGGYSNQPQHF
CDR3nt: TGTGCCAGTGGGGGGGGGTACAGCAATCAGCCCCAGCATTTT
j_gene: TRBJ1-5
d_gene: NA
v_gene: TRBV2
abundance: NA

CDR3aa: CASSYGDQRQFF
CDR3nt: TGTGCCAGCAGTTACGGGGATCAGCGGCAGTTCTTC
j_gene: TRBJ2-1
d_gene: NA
v_gene: TRBV6-5
abundance: NA

CDR3aa: CASSRDWNEKLFF
CDR3nt: TGTGCCAGCAGTAGGGACTGGAATGAAAAACTGTTTTTT
j_gene: TRBJ1-4
d_gene: NA
v_gene: TRBV6-6
abundance: NA

CDR3aa: CASSPRAGQGILTNYGYTF
CDR3nt: TGTGCCAGCAGTCCTCGAGCCGGACAGGGAATCCTAACTAACTATGGCTACACCTTC
j_gene: TRBJ1-2
d_gene: TRBD1
v_gene: TRBV28
abundance: NA

CDR3aa: CASSFWAGAYEQYF
CDR3nt: TGTGCCAGCAGTTTTTGGGCCGGTGCCTACGAGCAGTACTTC
j_gene: TRBJ2-7
d_gene: NA
v_gene: TRBV27
abundance: NA

CDR3aa: CASSRETPGGYTF
CDR3nt: TGTGCCAGCAGCCGCGAGACCCCGGGGGGCTACACCTTC
j_gene: TRBJ1-2
d_gene: NA
v_gene: TRBV6-5
abundance: NA

CDR3aa: CASSPSGDRGTAQHF
CDR3nt: TGTGCCAGCAGCCCTAGCGGGGACAGGGGGACGGCCCAGCATTTT
j_gene: TRBJ1-5
d_gene: TRBD1
v_gene: TRBV7-9
abundance: NA

CDR3aa: CASSPSSVNNEQFF
CDR3nt: TGCGCCAGCAGCCCCTCCTCGGTTAATAATGAGCAGTTCTTC
j_gene: TRBJ2-1
d_gene: NA
v_gene: TRBV5-1
abundance: NA

CDR3aa: CASSVEGYGEQYF
CDR3nt: TGTGCCAGCAGCGTGGAGGGGTACGGCGAGCAGTACTTC
j_gene: TRBJ2-7
d_gene: NA
v_gene: TRBV7-6
abundance: NA

CDR3aa: CASRADRGSYNEQFF
CDR3nt: TGTGCCAGCAGAGCTGACAGGGGATCCTACAATGAGCAGTTCTTC
j_gene: TRBJ2-1
d_gene: TRBD1
v_gene: TRBV6-5
abundance: NA

CDR3aa: CASSRDPLRGSPLHF
CDR3nt: TGTGCCAGCTCACGGGATCCGCTAAGGGGTTCACCCCTCCACTTT
j_gene: TRBJ1-6
d_gene: NA
v_gene: TRBV18
abundance: NA

CDR3aa: CASRRPWVIAGDTGELFF
CDR3nt: TGTGCAAGTCGCCGCCCGTGGGTAATAGCGGGAGACACCGGGGAGCTGTTTTTT
j_gene: TRBJ2-2
d_gene: NA
v_gene: TRBV12-2
abundance: NA

CDR3aa: CASSLVDRDQPQHF
CDR3nt: TGTGCCAGCAGCTTGGTGGATCGGGATCAGCCCCAGCATTTT
j_gene: TRBJ1-5
d_gene: NA
v_gene: TRBV5-8
abundance: few

CDR3aa: CASRGQRFGNTIYF
CDR3nt: TGTGCCAGCCGCGGACAGCGCTTTGGAAACACCATATATTTT
j_gene: TRBJ1-3
d_gene: NA
v_gene: TRBV2
abundance: NA

CDR3aa: CASSTRTPAGEKLFF
CDR3nt: TGTGCCAGCAGTACAAGGACCCCGGCAGGTGAAAAACTGTTTTTT
j_gene: TRBJ1-4
d_gene: NA
v_gene: TRBV6-5
abundance: once

CDR3aa: CSASGTPGETQYF
CDR3nt: TGCAGTGCTAGTGGGACCCCAGGCGAGACCCAGTACTTC
j_gene: TRBJ2-5
d_gene: NA
v_gene: TRBV20-1
abundance: NA

CDR3aa: CAWSVDTIQETQYF
CDR3nt: TGTGCCTGGAGTGTAGACACAATCCAAGAGACCCAGTACTTC
j_gene: TRBJ2-5
d_gene: NA
v_gene: TRBV30
abundance: NA

CDR3aa: CSVHRGTEAFF
CDR3nt: TGCAGCGTACACAGGGGTACTGAAGCTTTCTTT
j_gene: TRBJ1-1
d_gene: TRBD1
v_gene: TRBV29-1
abundance: NA

CDR3aa: CASSLENRDGNTGELFF
CDR3nt: TGTGCCAGCAGCTTAGAAAACCGGGACGGGAACACCGGGGAGCTGTTTTTT
j_gene: TRBJ2-2
d_gene: NA
v_gene: TRBV7-9
abundance: NA

CDR3aa: CASSLRRGQAFF
CDR3nt: TGTGCCAGCAGTTTACGGAGAGGACAAGCTTTCTTT
j_gene: TRBJ1-1
d_gene: NA
v_gene: TRBV28
abundance: NA

CDR3aa: CATSDSGGTGFYEQYF
CDR3nt: TGTGCCACCAGTGACTCCGGCGGGACAGGGTTTTACGAGCAGTACTTC
j_gene: TRBJ2-7
d_gene: TRBD1
v_gene: TRBV24-1
abundance: NA

CDR3aa: CASSPGLNTEAFF
CDR3nt: TGTGCCAGCAGCCCGGGATTGAACACTGAAGCTTTCTTT
j_gene: TRBJ1-1
d_gene: NA
v_gene: TRBV11-3
abundance: NA

CDR3aa: CASSARDSLYEQYF
CDR3nt: TGTGCCAGCAGCGCACGGGACAGCCTCTACGAGCAGTACTTC
j_gene: TRBJ2-7
d_gene: TRBD1
v_gene: TRBV9
abundance: NA

CDR3aa: CASSQVVSLLEGTGELFF
CDR3nt: TGCGCCAGCAGCCAAGTAGTTTCCCTTTTGGAGGGCACCGGGGAGCTGTTTTTT
j_gene: TRBJ2-2
d_gene: NA
v_gene: TRBV4-1
abundance: NA

CDR3aa: CASTQVSSRSDTQYF
CDR3nt: TGTGCCAGCACCCAGGTTTCTAGTAGGTCAGATACGCAGTATTTT
j_gene: TRBJ2-3
d_gene: NA
v_gene: TRBV7-9
abundance: NA

CDR3aa: CASSTRTGRVNEQFF
CDR3nt: TGTGCCAGCAGTACCCGGACAGGGCGGGTAAATGAGCAGTTCTTC
j_gene: TRBJ2-1
d_gene: TRBD1
v_gene: TRBV28
abundance: NA

CDR3aa: CASIDRGGNEKLFF
CDR3nt: TGTGCCAGCATCGACAGGGGGGGAAATGAAAAACTGTTTTTT
j_gene: TRBJ1-4
d_gene: NA
v_gene: TRBV21-1
abundance: NA